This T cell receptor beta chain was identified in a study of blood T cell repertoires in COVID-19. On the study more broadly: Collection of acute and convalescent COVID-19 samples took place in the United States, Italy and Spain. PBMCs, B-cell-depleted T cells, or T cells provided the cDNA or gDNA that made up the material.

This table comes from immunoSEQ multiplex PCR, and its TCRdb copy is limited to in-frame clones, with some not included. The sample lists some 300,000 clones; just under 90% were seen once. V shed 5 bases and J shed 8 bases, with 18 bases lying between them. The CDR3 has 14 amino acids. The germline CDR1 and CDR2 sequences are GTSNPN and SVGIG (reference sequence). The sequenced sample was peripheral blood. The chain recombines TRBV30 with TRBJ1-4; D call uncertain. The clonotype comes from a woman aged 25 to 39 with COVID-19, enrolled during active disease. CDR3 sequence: CAWGNRAAGEKLFF. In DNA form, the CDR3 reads TGTGCCTGGGGGAACCGGGCCGCGGGCGAAAAACTGTTTTTT.